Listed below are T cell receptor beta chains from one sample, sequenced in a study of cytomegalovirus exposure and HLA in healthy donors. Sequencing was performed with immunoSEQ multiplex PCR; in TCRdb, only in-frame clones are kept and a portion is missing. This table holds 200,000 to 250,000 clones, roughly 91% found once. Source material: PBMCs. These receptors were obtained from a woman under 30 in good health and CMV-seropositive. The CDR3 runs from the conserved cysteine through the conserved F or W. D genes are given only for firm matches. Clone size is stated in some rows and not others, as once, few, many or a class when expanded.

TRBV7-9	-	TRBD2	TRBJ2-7	TGTGCCAGCAGCTTAGCGATGTTTAGCGGGAGGTGGGACTCCTACGAGCAGTACTTC	CASSLAMFSGRWDSYEQYF
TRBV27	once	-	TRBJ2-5	TGTGCCAGCAGTATGGGACTCTCCCCGAGGGAGACCCAGTACTTC	CASSMGLSPRETQYF
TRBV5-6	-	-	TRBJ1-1	TGTGCCAGCAGCTTGGTGGGCCAATACCCTGAAGCTTTCTTT	CASSLVGQYPEAFF
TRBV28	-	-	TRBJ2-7	TGTGCCAGCAGTACTACCGGGGATAGTATTTCGTACGAGCAGTACTTC	CASSTTGDSISYEQYF
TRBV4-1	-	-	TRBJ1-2	TGCGCCAGCAGCTATTCTGCCCCCCCGGGGGACGGCGTCTATGGCTACACCTTC	CASSYSAPPGDGVYGYTF
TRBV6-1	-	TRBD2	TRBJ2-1	TGTGCCAGCAGTAACGATCCGGCGGGGGTCGTGACTGGGTTCTTC	CASSNDPAGVVTGFF
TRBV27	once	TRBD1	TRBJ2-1	TGTGCCAGCAGTCCCTCGGGACAGGGGTTTTCCTACAATGAGCAGTTCTTC	CASSPSGQGFSYNEQFF
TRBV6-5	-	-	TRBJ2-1	TGTGCCAGCAGTTCACCGGGACTGGGGTATGGTGAGCAGTTCTTC	CASSSPGLGYGEQFF
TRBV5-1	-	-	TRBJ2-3	TGCGCCAGCAGCCCTCGGGGGGCCCCAGATACGCAGTATTTT	CASSPRGAPDTQYF
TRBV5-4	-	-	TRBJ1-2	TGTGCCAGCAGCCCGGTTAGGGGGAGTGGGAATGGCTACACCTTC	CASSPVRGSGNGYTF
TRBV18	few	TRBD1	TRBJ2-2	TGTGCCAGCTCACCACAGGGACAGGCCCACGGGGAGCTGTTTTTT	CASSPQGQAHGELFF
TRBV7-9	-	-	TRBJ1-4	TGTGCCAGCAGGGACTCCGGGCGGAATGAAAAACTGTTTTTT	CASRDSGRNEKLFF
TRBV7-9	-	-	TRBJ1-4	TGTGCCAGCAGCCCCGACACTCCTTCGAGTTGGACTAATGAAAAACTGTTTTTT	CASSPDTPSSWTNEKLFF
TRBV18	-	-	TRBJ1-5	TGTGCCAGCTCCCGGACTGCTGATCAGCCCCAGCATTTT	CASSRTADQPQHF
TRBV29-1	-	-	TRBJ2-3	TGCAGCGGCAGAAGACAGCCCCCCACAGATACGCAGTATTTT	CSGRRQPPTDTQYF
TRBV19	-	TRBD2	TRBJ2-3	TGTGCCAGTAGTCGCGGGGGGACTAGCACAGATACGCAGTATTTT	CASSRGGTSTDTQYF
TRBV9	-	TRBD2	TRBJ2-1	TGTGCCAGCAGCGGGGGACTAGCGGGACAAGGGCCGACCTACAATGAGCAGTTCTTC	CASSGGLAGQGPTYNEQFF
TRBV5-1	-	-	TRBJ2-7	TGCGCCAGCAGCTTGGAAACACTAGCCCTCGAGCAGTACTTC	CASSLETLALEQYF